These T cell receptor beta chains were read from a single sample in a study of T cells in Graves' hyperthyroidism and ophthalmopathy. One entry per CDR3 protein, called by TCRdb with MiXCR from the multiplex PCR reads. The sample has more than 550,000 distinct CDR3 sequences; approximately 19% are singletons. Sequenced: blood. The origin of the receptors is a woman between 45 and 60 years old with Graves' hyperthyroidism that later progressed to Graves' ophthalmopathy. Each CDR3 is given with its conserved first and last residue. D genes are given only for firm matches. Only part of the rows carry a size: once, few, many, or a class if the clone is expanded.

d_call,clone_size,v_call,j_call,cdr3_aa,cdr3_nt
TRBD2,NA,TRBV29-1,TRBJ2-3,CSVARGGAHTDTQYF,TGCAGCGTTGCCCGGGGGGGGGCCCACACAGATACGCAGTATTTT
NA,NA,TRBV20-1,TRBJ2-1,CSAPVLFGYNEQFF,TGCAGTGCCCCCGTTTTATTTGGGTACAATGAGCAGTTCTTC
TRBD1,NA,TRBV20-1,TRBJ2-7,CSALRDRYEQYF,TGCAGTGCTCTCCGGGACAGATACGAGCAGTACTTC
NA,many,TRBV3-1,TRBJ1-4,CASSQATGSTNEKLFF,TGTGCCAGCAGCCAAGCTACAGGGTCAACTAATGAAAAACTGTTTTTT
NA,few,TRBV6-1,TRBJ2-3,CASSPSPSKVDTQYF,TGTGCCAGCAGCCCTTCCCCTTCCAAGGTAGATACGCAGTATTTT
TRBD2,many,TRBV11-2,TRBJ2-1,CASSFLESGGMYNEQFF,TGTGCCAGCAGCTTCCTTGAAAGCGGGGGGATGTACAATGAGCAGTTCTTC
TRBD2,few,TRBV6-1,TRBJ2-7,CASSIGLAGELYF,TGTGCCAGCAGTATTGGACTAGCGGGGGAACTGTACTTC
TRBD1,many,TRBV11-2,TRBJ2-7,CASSWGQPSYEQYF,TGTGCCAGCAGCTGGGGACAGCCTTCCTACGAGCAGTACTTC
TRBD1,NA,TRBV2,TRBJ2-2,CAKSGTDYPGELFF,TGTGCCAAGTCCGGGACAGATTATCCCGGGGAGCTGTTTTTT
NA,few,TRBV3-1,TRBJ1-1,CASSQDRRPGGTEAFF,TGTGCCAGCAGCCAAGATAGGAGGCCCGGTGGCACTGAAGCTTTCTTT
TRBD2,NA,TRBV7-7,TRBJ2-5,CASSFGGDPYEETQYF,TGTGCTAGCAGCTTTGGGGGGGATCCGTATGAAGAGACCCAGTACTTC
NA,NA,TRBV7-9,TRBJ1-1,CASSLGVKEAEAFF,TGTGCCAGCAGCTTAGGGGTAAAGGAAGCTGAAGCTTTCTTT
TRBD1,NA,TRBV7-8,TRBJ1-1,CASSFPKQGGSTEAFF,TGTGCCAGCAGCTTTCCCAAGCAGGGGGGAAGCACTGAAGCTTTCTTT
TRBD1,once,TRBV5-6,TRBJ2-4,CASRSDRVGNIQYF,TGTGCCAGCAGATCCGACAGGGTGGGAAACATTCAGTACTTC
TRBD1,NA,TRBV20-1,TRBJ1-1,CSAIMDRVEAFF,TGCAGTGCTATCATGGACAGGGTTGAAGCTTTCTTT
TRBD1,many,TRBV19,TRBJ1-1,CASSPHRDRGGNTEAFF,TGTGCCAGTAGTCCTCACCGGGACAGGGGGGGGAACACTGAAGCTTTCTTT
NA,NA,TRBV19,TRBJ2-7,CASSIGLLYEQYF,TGTGCCAGTAGTATCGGACTCCTATACGAGCAGTACTTC
NA,NA,TRBV7-9,TRBJ2-6,CASSLAEVGGANVLTF,TGTGCCAGCAGCTTAGCGGAGGTAGGCGGGGCCAACGTCCTGACTTTC
TRBD1,NA,TRBV27,TRBJ2-7,CANSFEGQGAYEQYF,TGTGCCAACAGTTTCGAGGGACAGGGGGCCTACGAGCAGTACTTC
NA,many,TRBV7-9,TRBJ1-1,CASSLRQRAEAFF,TGTGCCAGCAGCCTCCGACAGAGGGCTGAAGCTTTCTTT
TRBD1,NA,TRBV7-9,TRBJ1-1,CASSPDRDSDTEAFF,TGTGCCAGCAGTCCAGACAGGGATTCAGACACTGAAGCTTTCTTT
NA,many,TRBV7-2,TRBJ2-5,CASSKSLRAGQYF,TGTGCCAGCAGCAAATCTTTGCGGGCGGGCCAGTACTTC
TRBD1,many,TRBV12-3/TRBV12-4,TRBJ2-5,CASSFFGQDQETQYF,TGTGCCAGCAGTTTTTTTGGACAGGACCAAGAGACCCAGTACTTC
NA,NA,TRBV7-8,TRBJ2-1,CASSSRNIVGWSYNEQFF,TGTGCCAGCAGTTCGAGAAATATTGTAGGGTGGTCCTACAATGAGCAGTTCTTC
NA,NA,TRBV12-3/TRBV12-4,TRBJ2-7,CASSFAAVEQYF,TGTGCCAGCAGTTTCGCAGCAGTCGAGCAGTACTTC
NA,few,TRBV5-4,TRBJ1-1,CASSLTTENTEAFF,TGTGCCAGCAGCTTGACGACAGAGAACACTGAAGCTTTCTTT
TRBD1,many,TRBV11-2,TRBJ2-7,CASSPGGEQYF,TGTGCCAGCAGCCCAGGGGGCGAGCAGTACTTC
NA,NA,TRBV11-2,TRBJ2-5,CASSVEGLVGETQYF,TGTGCCAGCAGCGTCGAGGGTTTAGTTGGAGAGACCCAGTACTTC
NA,NA,TRBV29-1,TRBJ2-1,CSVEDEPNSHNEQFF,TGCAGCGTTGAAGATGAACCGAACAGCCACAATGAGCAGTTCTTC
NA,few,TRBV15,TRBJ2-5,CATSRDNGETQYF,TGTGCCACCAGCAGAGATAACGGAGAGACCCAGTACTTC
NA,many,TRBV12-3/TRBV12-4,TRBJ1-1,CASSFQGPTEAFF,TGTGCCAGCAGTTTTCAGGGGCCTACTGAAGCTTTCTTT
NA,few,TRBV6-1,TRBJ1-6,CASSLSEMSSYNSPLHF,TGTGCCAGCTCTCTCTCGGAGATGTCCTCCTATAATTCACCCCTCCACTTT
TRBD2,many,TRBV7-8,TRBJ2-1,CASSLTLAGGFYNEQFF,TGTGCCAGCAGCTTAACTCTAGCGGGGGGATTCTACAATGAGCAGTTCTTC
NA,NA,TRBV6-2/TRBV6-3,TRBJ2-5,CASSPGHETQYF,TGTGCCAGCAGTCCGGGACATGAGACCCAGTACTTC
TRBD2,NA,TRBV10-2,TRBJ2-3,CASRTGTSADTQYF,TGCGCCAGCAGAACCGGGACTAGTGCAGATACGCAGTATTTT
TRBD2,few,TRBV7-2,TRBJ2-2,CASSQAGLTNTGELFF,TGTGCCAGCAGCCAAGCGGGACTAACAAACACCGGGGAGCTGTTTTTT
NA,NA,TRBV20-1,TRBJ1-2,CSARSDSSPNYGYTF,TGCAGTGCTCGGTCTGACAGCTCACCTAACTATGGCTACACCTTC
NA,NA,TRBV4-1,TRBJ2-1,CASSQALRGNEQFF,TGCGCCAGCAGCCAAGCACTCCGGGGCAATGAGCAGTTCTTC
NA,few,TRBV4-1,TRBJ2-5,CASSQDWLQETQYF,TGCGCCAGCAGCCAAGATTGGCTCCAAGAGACCCAGTACTTC
TRBD1,few,TRBV6-1,TRBJ2-1,CASSDEDRATYNEQFF,TGTGCCAGCAGTGATGAGGACAGGGCAACCTACAATGAGCAGTTCTTC
TRBD1,NA,TRBV6-1,TRBJ2-3,CASSTARDRGRETDTQYF,TGTGCCAGCAGTACCGCCCGGGACAGGGGACGGGAAACAGATACGCAGTATTTT
TRBD1,NA,TRBV12-3/TRBV12-4,TRBJ1-2,CASSRAGTGVFSYGYTF,TGTGCCAGCAGTCGCGCCGGGACAGGGGTATTTAGCTATGGCTACACCTTC
NA,many,TRBV27,TRBJ1-1,CASSTPAAPTEAFF,TGTGCCAGCAGTACCCCTGCGGCTCCCACTGAAGCTTTCTTT
NA,few,TRBV7-9,TRBJ1-2,CASSLVEVHYGYTF,TGTGCCAGCAGCTTAGTCGAGGTCCACTATGGCTACACCTTC
NA,NA,TRBV12-3/TRBV12-4,TRBJ2-7,CASTDENTYEQYF,TGTGCCAGCACGGACGAGAACACCTACGAGCAGTACTTC
NA,many,TRBV6-1,TRBJ2-2,CASSGGSGELFF,TGTGCCAGCAGTGGGGGATCCGGGGAGCTGTTTTTT
TRBD1,NA,TRBV4-1,TRBJ2-7,CASSQEQGASYEQYF,TGCGCCAGCAGCCAAGAACAGGGGGCAAGCTACGAGCAGTACTTC
NA,NA,TRBV7-9,TRBJ1-1,CASSVRELTEAFF,TGTGCCAGCAGCGTCAGGGAATTGACTGAAGCTTTCTTT
NA,NA,TRBV28,TRBJ2-5,CASSANLVSETQYF,TGTGCCAGCAGCGCCAATCTAGTTTCAGAGACCCAGTACTTC
TRBD1,many,TRBV4-1,TRBJ2-2,CASSQEYRGLNTGELFF,TGCGCCAGCAGCCAAGAATACAGGGGGCTGAACACCGGGGAGCTGTTTTTT
NA,few,TRBV5-4,TRBJ2-2,CASSTRDGNTGELFF,TGTGCCAGCAGCACCAGGGACGGGAACACCGGGGAGCTGTTTTTT
NA,few,TRBV10-3,TRBJ1-1,CAISESPVMNTEAFF,TGTGCCATCAGTGAGTCTCCGGTAATGAACACTGAAGCTTTCTTT
NA,many,TRBV6-6,TRBJ2-7,CASSYSRQRYEQYF,TGTGCCAGCAGTTACTCGAGACAGAGGTACGAGCAGTACTTC
TRBD2,many,TRBV5-1,TRBJ2-1,CASTTGGRDNEQFF,TGCGCCAGCACTACGGGGGGTAGGGACAATGAGCAGTTCTTC
TRBD1,few,TRBV5-1,TRBJ1-5,CASSEDRLSFNQPQHF,TGCGCCAGCAGCGAGGACAGGTTGTCTTTCAATCAGCCCCAGCATTTT